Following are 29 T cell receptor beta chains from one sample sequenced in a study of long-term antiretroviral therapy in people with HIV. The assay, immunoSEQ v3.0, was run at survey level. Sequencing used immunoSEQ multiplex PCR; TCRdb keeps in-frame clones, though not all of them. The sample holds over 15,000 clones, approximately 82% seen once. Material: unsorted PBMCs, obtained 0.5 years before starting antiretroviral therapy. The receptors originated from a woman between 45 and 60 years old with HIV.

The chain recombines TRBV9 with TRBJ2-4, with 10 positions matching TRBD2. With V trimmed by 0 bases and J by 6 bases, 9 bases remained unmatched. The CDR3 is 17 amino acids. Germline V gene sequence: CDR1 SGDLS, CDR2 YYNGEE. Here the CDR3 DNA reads TGTGCCAGCAGCGTAGCAGGAGCGGGGGGGCTCGGAAACATTCAGTACTTC. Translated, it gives CASSVAGAGGLGNIQYF.

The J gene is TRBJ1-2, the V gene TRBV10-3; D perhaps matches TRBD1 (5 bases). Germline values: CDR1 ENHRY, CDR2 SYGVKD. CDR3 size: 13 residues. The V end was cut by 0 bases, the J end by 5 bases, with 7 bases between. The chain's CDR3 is CAISESTAYGYTF. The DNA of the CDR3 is TGTGCCATCAGTGAGTCGACAGCTTATGGCTACACCTTC.

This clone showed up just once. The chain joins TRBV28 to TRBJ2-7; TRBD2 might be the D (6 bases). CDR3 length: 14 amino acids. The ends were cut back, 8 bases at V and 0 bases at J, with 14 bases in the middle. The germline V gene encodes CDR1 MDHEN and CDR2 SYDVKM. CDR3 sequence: CASAGTWSSYEQYF. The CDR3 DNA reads TGTGCCAGCGCCGGGACTTGGAGCTCCTACGAGCAGTACTTC.

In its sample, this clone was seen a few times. The CDR3 DNA is TGTGCCAGCAGCTTAGTAGTTTCCAGGGGACAAGAGACCCAGTACTTC. Protein sequence: CASSLVVSRGQETQYF. The chain recombines TRBV7-2 with TRBJ2-5; maybe TRBD1 (6 bases). Germline V gene lookup returns CDR1 SGHTA and CDR2 FQGNSA. V was trimmed by 1 base and J by 2 bases, leaving 14 bases between them. CDR3 length: 16 amino acids.

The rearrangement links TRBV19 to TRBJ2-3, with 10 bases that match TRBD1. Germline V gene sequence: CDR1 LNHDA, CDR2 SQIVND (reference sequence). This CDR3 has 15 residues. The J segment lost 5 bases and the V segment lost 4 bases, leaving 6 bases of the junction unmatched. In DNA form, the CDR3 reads TGTGCCAGTAGTAAAGGGACAGGGGATGGAGATACGCAGTATTTT. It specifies CASSKGTGDGDTQYF.

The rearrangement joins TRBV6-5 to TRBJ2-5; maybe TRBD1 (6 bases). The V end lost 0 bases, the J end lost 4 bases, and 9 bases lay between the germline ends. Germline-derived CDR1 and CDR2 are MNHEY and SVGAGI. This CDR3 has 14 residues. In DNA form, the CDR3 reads TGTGCCAGCAGTTACTCCACAGGGAGAGAGACCCAGTACTTC. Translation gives CASSYSTGRETQYF.

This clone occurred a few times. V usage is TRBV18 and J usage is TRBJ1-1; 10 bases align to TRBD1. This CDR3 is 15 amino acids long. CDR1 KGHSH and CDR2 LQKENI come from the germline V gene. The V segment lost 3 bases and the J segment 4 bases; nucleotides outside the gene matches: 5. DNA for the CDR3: TGTGCCAGCTCACCGGAGGGACAGGGGATCACTGAAGCTTTCTTT. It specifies CASSPEGQGITEAFF.

DNA of the CDR3: TGCAGCGTCTCCACCGGACAGGGCCTTAACTATGGCTACACCTTC. Its protein is CSVSTGQGLNYGYTF. This chain uses TRBV29-1 with TRBJ1-2; 8 bases fit TRBD1. The CDR3 loop spans 15 amino acids. V lost 6 bases, J lost 1 base, and 10 bases stayed unmatched. Germline CDR1 and CDR2: SQVTM and ANQGSEA.

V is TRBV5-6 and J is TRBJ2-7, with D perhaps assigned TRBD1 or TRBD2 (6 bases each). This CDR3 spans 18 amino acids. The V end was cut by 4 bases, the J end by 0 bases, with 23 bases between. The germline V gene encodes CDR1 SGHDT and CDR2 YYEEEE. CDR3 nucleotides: TGTGCCAGCAGCATGGACTATATGGGCACAGGGCCCTCCTACGAGCAGTACTTC. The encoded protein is CASSMDYMGTGPSYEQYF.

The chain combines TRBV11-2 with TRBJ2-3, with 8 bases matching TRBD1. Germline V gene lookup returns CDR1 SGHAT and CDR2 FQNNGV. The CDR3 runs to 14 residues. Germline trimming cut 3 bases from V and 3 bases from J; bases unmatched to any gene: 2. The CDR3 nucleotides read TGTGCCAGCAGCTTGGGACAGGCTACAGATACGCAGTATTTT. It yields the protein CASSLGQATDTQYF.

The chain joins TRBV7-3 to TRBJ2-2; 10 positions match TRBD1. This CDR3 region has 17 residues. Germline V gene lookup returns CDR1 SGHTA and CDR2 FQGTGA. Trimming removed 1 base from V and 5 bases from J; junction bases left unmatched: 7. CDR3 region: CASSLSPGTGVTGELFF. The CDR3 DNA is TGTGCCAGCAGCTTAAGCCCCGGGACAGGGGTTACCGGGGAGCTGTTTTTT.

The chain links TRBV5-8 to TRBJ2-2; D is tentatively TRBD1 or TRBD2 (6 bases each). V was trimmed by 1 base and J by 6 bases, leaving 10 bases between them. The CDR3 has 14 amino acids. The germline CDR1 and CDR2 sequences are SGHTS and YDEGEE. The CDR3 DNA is TGTGCCAGCAGCTTGAGGGGGGCGGCCGGGGAGCTGTTTTTT. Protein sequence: CASSLRGAAGELFF. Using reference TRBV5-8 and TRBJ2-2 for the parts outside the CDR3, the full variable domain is EAGVTQSPTHLIKTRGQQATLRCSPISGHTSVYWYQQALGLGLQFLLWYDEGEERNRGNFPPRFSGRQFPNYSSELNVNALELEDSALYLCASSLRGAAGELFFGEGSRLTVL.

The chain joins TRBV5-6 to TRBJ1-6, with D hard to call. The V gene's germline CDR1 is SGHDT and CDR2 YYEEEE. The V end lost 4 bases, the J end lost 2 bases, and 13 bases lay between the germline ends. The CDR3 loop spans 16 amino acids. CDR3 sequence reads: CASSPRPTAYNSPLHF. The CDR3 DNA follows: TGTGCCAGCAGCCCTCGACCAACGGCCTATAATTCACCCCTCCACTTT.

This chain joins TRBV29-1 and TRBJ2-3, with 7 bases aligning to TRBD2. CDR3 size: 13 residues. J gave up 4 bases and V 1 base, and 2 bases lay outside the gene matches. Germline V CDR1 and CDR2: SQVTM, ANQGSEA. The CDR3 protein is CSVEVLAADTQYF. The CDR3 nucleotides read TGCAGCGTTGAAGTTCTAGCGGCAGATACGCAGTATTTT.

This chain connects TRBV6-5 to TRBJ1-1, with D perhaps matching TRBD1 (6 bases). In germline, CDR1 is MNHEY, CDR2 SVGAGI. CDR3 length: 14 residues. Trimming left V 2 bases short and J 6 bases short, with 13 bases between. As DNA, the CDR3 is TGTGCCAGCAGTTACCGGAGGGGGGCCGCTGAAGCTTTCTTT. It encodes CASSYRRGAAEAFF.

The CDR3 sequence: CASSLAWSGGELFF. CDR3 DNA sequence: TGTGCCAGCAGCTTAGCTTGGAGCGGCGGGGAGCTGTTTTTT. This sequence joins TRBV11-2 and TRBJ2-2, with a weak D call TRBD2 (5 bases). This CDR3 spans 14 amino acids. From germline, CDR1 is SGHAT and CDR2 FQNNGV. V was trimmed by 1 base and J by 7 bases, leaving 10 bases between them.

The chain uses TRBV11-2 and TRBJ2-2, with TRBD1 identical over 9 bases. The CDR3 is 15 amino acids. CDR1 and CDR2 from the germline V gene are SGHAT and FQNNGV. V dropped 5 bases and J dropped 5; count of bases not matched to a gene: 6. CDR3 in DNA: TGTGCCAGCAGCCCGACAGGGGGGAGAACCGGGGAGCTGTTTTTT. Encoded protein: CASSPTGGRTGELFF.

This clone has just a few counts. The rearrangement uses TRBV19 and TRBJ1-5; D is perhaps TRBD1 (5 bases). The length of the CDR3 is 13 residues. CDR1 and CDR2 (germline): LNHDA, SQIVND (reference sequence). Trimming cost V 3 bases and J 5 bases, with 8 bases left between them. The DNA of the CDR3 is TGTGCCAGTAGTATGGGAGGGGATCAGCCCCAGCATTTT. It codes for CASSMGGDQPQHF.

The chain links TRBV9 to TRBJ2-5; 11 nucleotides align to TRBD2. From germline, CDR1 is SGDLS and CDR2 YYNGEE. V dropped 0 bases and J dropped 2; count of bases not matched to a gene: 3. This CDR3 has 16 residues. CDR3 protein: CASSVASSGGQETQYF. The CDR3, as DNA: TGTGCCAGCAGCGTAGCCTCTAGCGGGGGGCAAGAGACCCAGTACTTC.

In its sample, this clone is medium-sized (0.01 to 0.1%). The CDR3 sequence is CAISESEGDGYTF. CDR3 in DNA: TGTGCCATCAGTGAGTCGGAAGGGGACGGCTACACCTTC. The J gene is TRBJ1-2, the V gene TRBV10-3; D possibly corresponds to TRBD1 (5 bases). The CDR3 runs 13 residues. Per germline, CDR1 ENHRY and CDR2 SYGVKD. Trimming took 0 bases from V and 8 from J, leaving 10 bases between them.

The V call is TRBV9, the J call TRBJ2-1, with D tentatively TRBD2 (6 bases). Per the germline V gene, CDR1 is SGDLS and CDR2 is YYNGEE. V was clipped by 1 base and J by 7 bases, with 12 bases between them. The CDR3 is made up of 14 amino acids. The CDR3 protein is CASSVTWGRNEQFF. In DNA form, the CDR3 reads TGTGCCAGCAGCGTAACATGGGGGAGGAATGAGCAGTTCTTC.

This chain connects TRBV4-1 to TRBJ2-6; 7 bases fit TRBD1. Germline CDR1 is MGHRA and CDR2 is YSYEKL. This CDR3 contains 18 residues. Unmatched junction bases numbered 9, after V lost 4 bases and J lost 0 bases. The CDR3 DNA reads TGCGCCAGCAGCCTCGACGGACAGGCGATCTCTGGGGCCAACGTCCTGACTTTC. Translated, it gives CASSLDGQAISGANVLTF.

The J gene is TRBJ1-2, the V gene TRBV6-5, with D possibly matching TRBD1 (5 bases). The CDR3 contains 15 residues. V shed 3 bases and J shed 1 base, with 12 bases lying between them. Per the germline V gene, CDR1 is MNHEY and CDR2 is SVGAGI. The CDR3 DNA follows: TGTGCCAGCAGTTATAAGGGAAGGGGTAACTATGGCTACACCTTC. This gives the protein CASSYKGRGNYGYTF.

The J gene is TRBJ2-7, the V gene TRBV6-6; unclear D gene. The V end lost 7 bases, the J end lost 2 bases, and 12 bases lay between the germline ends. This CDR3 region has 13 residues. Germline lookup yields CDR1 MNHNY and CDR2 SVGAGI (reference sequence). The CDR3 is CASTPKGTYEQYF. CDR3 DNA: TGTGCCAGCACGCCAAAGGGTACCTACGAGCAGTACTTC.

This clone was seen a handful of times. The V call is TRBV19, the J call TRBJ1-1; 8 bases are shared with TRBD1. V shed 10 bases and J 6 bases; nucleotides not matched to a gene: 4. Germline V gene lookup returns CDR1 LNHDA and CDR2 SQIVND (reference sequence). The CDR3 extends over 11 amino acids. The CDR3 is CAIRTGPEAFF. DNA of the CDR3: TGTGCCATCCGGACAGGGCCTGAAGCTTTCTTT.

This chain's CDR3 is CAWSVTLSSGNTIYF. The CDR3 DNA reads TGTGCCTGGAGTGTAACCCTTAGCTCTGGAAACACCATATATTTT. The chain joins TRBV30 to TRBJ1-3; no clear D gene. CDR1 is GTSNPN and CDR2 is SVGIG in the germline V gene (reference sequence). CDR3 length: 15 amino acids. Trimming stripped 0 bases from V and 0 bases from J, with 9 bases between.

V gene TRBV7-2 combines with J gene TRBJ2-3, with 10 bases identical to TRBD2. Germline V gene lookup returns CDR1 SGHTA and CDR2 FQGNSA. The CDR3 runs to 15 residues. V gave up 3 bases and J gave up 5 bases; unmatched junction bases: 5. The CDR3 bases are TGTGCCAGCAGCTTTCATAGCGGGGGGTTAGATACGCAGTATTTT. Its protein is CASSFHSGGLDTQYF.

The CDR3 loop is CASSLTYVYTDTQYF. CDR3 coding DNA: TGTGCCAGCAGCTTAACTTATGTCTACACAGATACGCAGTATTTT. V usage is TRBV7-2 and J usage is TRBJ2-3; D uncertain. In germline, CDR1 is SGHTA, CDR2 FQGNSA. The CDR3 runs 15 residues. With 2 bases removed from V and 2 bases from J, the gap between germline ends came to 11 bases.

In DNA form, the CDR3 reads TGTGCCAGCAGGTTACCGGGACAGGGGGACTATGGCTACACCTTC. It is translated as CASRLPGQGDYGYTF. The chain combines TRBV6-6 with TRBJ1-2, with TRBD1 identical over 11 bases. Germline V gene lookup returns CDR1 MNHNY and CDR2 SVGAGI (reference sequence). The CDR3 is 15 amino acids. After removal of 6 bases from V and 3 bases from J, the junction contained 6 bases not matched to a gene.